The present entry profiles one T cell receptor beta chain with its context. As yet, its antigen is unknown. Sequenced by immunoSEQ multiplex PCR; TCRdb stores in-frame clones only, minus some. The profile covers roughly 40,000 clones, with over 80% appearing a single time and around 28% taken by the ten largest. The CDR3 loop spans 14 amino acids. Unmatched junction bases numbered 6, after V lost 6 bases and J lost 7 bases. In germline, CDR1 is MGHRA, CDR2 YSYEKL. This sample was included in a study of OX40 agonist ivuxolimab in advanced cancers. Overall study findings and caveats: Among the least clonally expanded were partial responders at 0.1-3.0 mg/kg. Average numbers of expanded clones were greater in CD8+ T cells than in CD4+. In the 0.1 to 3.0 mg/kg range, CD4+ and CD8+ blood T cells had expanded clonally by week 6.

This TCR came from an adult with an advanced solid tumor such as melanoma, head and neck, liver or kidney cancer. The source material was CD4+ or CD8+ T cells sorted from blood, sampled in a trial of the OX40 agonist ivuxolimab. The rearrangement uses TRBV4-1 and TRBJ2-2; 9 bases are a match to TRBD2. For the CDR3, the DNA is TGCGCCAGCAGACGGACTAGCGTAAACGGGGAGCTGTTTTTT. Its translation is CASRRTSVNGELFF.